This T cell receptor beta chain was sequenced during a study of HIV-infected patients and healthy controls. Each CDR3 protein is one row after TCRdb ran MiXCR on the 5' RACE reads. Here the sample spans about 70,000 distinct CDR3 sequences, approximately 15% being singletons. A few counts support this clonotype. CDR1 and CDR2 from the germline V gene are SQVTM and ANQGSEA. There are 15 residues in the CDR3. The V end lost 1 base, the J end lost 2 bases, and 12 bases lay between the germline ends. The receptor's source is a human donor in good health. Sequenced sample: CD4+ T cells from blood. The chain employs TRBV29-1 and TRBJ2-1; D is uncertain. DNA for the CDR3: TGCAGCGTTGAAGGTTGGGCCCGGGCCTACAATGAGCAGTTCTTC. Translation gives CSVEGWARAYNEQFF.